The next 4 T cell receptor beta chains were all read from a single sample in a study of shared clonotypes between healthy human individuals. Repertoires were generated with immunoSEQ multiplex PCR, while TCRdb's copy carries only in-frame clones and drops some. The data contain roughly 2 million clones, roughly 95% of them seen just once; the ten biggest clones take up around 0.13%. The sample was naive CD4+ T cells sorted from blood. Subset of the sample: CD45RA+ positively selected. These receptors all come from a man aged 18 to 30 in good health.

As DNA, the CDR3 is TGTGCCAGCAGCCCCGGACTAGCGGCCGGGATCAGCTCCTACGAGCAGTACTTC. It specifies CASSPGLAAGISSYEQYF. This chain uses TRBV2 with TRBJ2-7; 10 bases match TRBD2. V lost 6 bases and J lost 0; bases outside the gene matches: 14. The CDR3 has 18 residues. Germline V CDR1 and CDR2: SNHLY, FYNNEI.

The rearrangement links TRBV6-6 to TRBJ2-7; D is perhaps TRBD1 (5 bases). With 0 bases removed from V and 3 bases from J, the gap between germline ends came to 9 bases. Germline CDR1 MNHNY, CDR2 SVGAGI (reference sequence). There are 14 residues in the CDR3. This CDR3 is CASSYSQGYYEQYF. DNA of the CDR3: TGTGCCAGCAGTTACTCGCAGGGTTACTACGAGCAGTACTTC.

In this sample, this clone turned up a few times. The chain recombines TRBV6-1 with TRBJ1-2, with D uncertain. The CDR3 runs 12 residues. The V gene lost 2 bases and the J gene lost 4 bases, with 5 bases spanning the gap. The germline gives CDR1 MNHNS, CDR2 SASEGT. The DNA of the CDR3 is TGTGCCAGCAGTGAACAGCTCTATGGCTACACCTTC. Translated, it gives CASSEQLYGYTF.

The rearrangement joins TRBV14 to TRBJ2-7; TRBD1 agrees at 8 bases. This CDR3 spans 16 amino acids. CDR1 SGHDN and CDR2 FVKESK come from the germline V gene. The J segment lost 3 bases and the V segment lost 4 bases, leaving 11 bases of the junction unmatched. The CDR3 region has the DNA TGTGCCAGCAGCCCCACCGAACAGGGGGAGTTCTACGAGCAGTACTTC. Translating it yields CASSPTEQGEFYEQYF. The full variable domain, with the rest looked up from reference TRBV14 and TRBJ2-7, is EAGVTQFPSHSVIEKGQTVTLRCDPISGHDNLYWYRRVMGKEIKFLLHFVKESKQDESGMPNNRFLAERTGGTYSTLKVQPAELEDSGVYFCASSPTEQGEFYEQYFGPGTRLTVT.